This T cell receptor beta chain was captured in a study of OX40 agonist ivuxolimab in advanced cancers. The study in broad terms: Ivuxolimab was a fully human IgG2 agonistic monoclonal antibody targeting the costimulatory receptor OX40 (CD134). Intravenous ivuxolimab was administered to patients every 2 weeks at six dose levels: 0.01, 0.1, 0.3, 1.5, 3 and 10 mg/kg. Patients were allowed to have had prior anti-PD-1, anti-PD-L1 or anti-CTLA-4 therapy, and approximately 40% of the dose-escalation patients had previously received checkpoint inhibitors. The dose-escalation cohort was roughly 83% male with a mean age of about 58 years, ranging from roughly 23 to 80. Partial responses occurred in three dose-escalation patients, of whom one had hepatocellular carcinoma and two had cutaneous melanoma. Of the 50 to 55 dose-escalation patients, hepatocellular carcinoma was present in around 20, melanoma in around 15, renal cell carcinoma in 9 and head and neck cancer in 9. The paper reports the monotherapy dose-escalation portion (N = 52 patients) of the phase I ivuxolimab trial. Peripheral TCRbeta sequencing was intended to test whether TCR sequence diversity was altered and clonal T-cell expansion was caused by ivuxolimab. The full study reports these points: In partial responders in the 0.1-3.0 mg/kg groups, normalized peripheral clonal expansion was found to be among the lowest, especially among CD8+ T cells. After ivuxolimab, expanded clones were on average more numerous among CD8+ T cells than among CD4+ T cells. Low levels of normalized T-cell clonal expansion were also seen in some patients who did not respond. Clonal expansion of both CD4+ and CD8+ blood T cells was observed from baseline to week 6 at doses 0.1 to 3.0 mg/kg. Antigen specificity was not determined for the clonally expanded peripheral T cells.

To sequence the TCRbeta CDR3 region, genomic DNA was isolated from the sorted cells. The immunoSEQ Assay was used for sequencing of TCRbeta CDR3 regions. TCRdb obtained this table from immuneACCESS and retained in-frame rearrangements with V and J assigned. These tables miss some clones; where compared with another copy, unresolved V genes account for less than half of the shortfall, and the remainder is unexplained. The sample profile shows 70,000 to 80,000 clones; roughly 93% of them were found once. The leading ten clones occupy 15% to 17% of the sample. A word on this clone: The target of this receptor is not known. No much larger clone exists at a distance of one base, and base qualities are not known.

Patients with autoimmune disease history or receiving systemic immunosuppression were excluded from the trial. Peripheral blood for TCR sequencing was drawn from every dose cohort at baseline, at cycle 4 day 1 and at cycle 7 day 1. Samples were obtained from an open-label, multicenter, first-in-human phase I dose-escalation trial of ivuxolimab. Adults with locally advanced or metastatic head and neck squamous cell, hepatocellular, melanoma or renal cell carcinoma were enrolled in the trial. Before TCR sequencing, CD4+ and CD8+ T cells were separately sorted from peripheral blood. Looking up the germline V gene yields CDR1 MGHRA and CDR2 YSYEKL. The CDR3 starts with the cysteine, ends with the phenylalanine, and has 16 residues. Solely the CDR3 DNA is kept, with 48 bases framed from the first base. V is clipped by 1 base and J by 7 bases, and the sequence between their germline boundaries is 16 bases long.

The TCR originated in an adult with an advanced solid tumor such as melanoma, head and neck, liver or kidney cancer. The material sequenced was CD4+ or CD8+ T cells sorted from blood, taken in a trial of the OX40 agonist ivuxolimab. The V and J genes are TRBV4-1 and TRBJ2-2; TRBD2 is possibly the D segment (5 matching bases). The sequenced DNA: TGCGCCAGCAGCCAAGGATCGGGAAGGGCAGGCGGGGAGCTGTTTTTT. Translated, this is CASSQGSGRAGGELFF.